A single T cell receptor (beta chain) is shown here with its context. The read comes to an end 3 residues before the CDR3 does, leaving the germline J gene to fill in the end. This sample is drawn from a study of T cells in women clearing cervical HPV infection. Germline V gene lookup returns CDR1 KGHSH and CDR2 LQKENI. CDR3 length: 17 amino acids. TCRdb's table, derived via immunoSEQ multiplex PCR, lists solely in-frame clones and lacks some. Its clone listing holds approximately 17,000 clones. This clonotype was obtained from a woman aged 18 to 75 with a cervical HPV16 infection that either progressed to CIN3+ or cleared (not recorded which). The chain links TRBV18 to TRBJ1-1, with TRBD1 matching over 7 bases. Sequenced sample: blood buffy coat. This CDR3 is CASSQIRDSLGEKPAFF. The CDR3 DNA, read in part, is TGTGCCAGCTCACAAATCCGGGACAGCTTGGGGGAAAAGCCC. Supplemented by reference TRBV18 and TRBJ1-1, the full variable domain reads NAGVMQNPRHLVRRRGQEARLRCSPMKGHSHVYWYRQLPEEGLKFMVYLQKENIIDESGMPKERFSAEFPKEGPSILRIQQVVRGDSAAYFCASSQIRDSLGEKPAFFGQGTRLTVV.